These 28 T cell receptor beta chains came from one sample sequenced in a study of blood T cell repertoires in COVID-19. Sequenced by immunoSEQ multiplex PCR; TCRdb stores in-frame clones only, minus some. The data show 35,000 or so clones, 70% to 90% seen once. Sample: peripheral blood. The receptors were gathered from a human donor in a cohort sampled during active COVID-19.

This clone was detected only a few times. The chain is built from TRBV10-1 and TRBJ2-7, with 7 positions matching TRBD1. V lost 7 bases, J lost 5 bases, and 8 bases stayed unmatched. The CDR3 totals 13 residues. Germline CDR1 WNHNN, CDR2 SYGVQD (reference sequence). CDR3 sequence (DNA): TGCGCCAGCATGAGGCACAGGGGCCACGAGCAGTACTTC. It is translated as CASMRHRGHEQYF.

This chain uses TRBV19 with TRBJ1-5; 7 nucleotides match TRBD1. Germline trimming cut 6 bases from V and 6 bases from J; bases unmatched to any gene: 8. The CDR3 is 14 residues long. Per germline, CDR1 LNHDA and CDR2 SQIVND (reference sequence). The DNA of the CDR3 is TGTGCCAGTAGGGACAGGAGGGGAGCTCAGCCCCAGCATTTT. As protein: CASRDRRGAQPQHF.

The CDR3 bases are TGTGCCAGCAGCTTACTACAGGGGACTGGGGCCAACGTCCTGACTTTC. This gives the protein CASSLLQGTGANVLTF. J is TRBJ2-6 and V is TRBV7-2, with TRBD1 matching 7 bases. Per germline, CDR1 SGHTA and CDR2 FQGNSA. Trimming took 2 bases from V and 2 from J; bases not matched to a gene: 3. This CDR3 is built from 16 residues.

V usage is TRBV19 and J usage is TRBJ2-5, with 9 bases that match TRBD1. Germline V gene lookup returns CDR1 LNHDA and CDR2 SQIVND (reference sequence). The V and J ends lost 6 bases and 5 bases, in that order; junction bases with no gene match: 4. The CDR3 consists of 13 residues. The CDR3 region has the DNA TGTGCCAGTAGGGGACAGGGCGGGGAGACCCAGTACTTC. Residues: CASRGQGGETQYF.

V usage is TRBV7-3 and J usage is TRBJ2-3; a weak D match, TRBD1 (5 bases). Trimming removed 5 bases from V and 0 bases from J, with 12 bases in between. This CDR3 is built from 15 residues. CDR1 is SGHTA and CDR2 is FQGTGA in the germline V gene. The CDR3 DNA follows: TGTGCCAGCAGCCTGCGTAGGGGTAGCACAGATACGCAGTATTTT. Translated, it gives CASSLRRGSTDTQYF.

V usage is TRBV11-2 and J usage is TRBJ2-1; maybe TRBD2 (5 bases). CDR1 and CDR2 (germline): SGHAT, FQNNGV. CDR3 size: 11 residues. Trimming cost V 1 base and J 10 bases, with 5 bases left between them. Here the CDR3 reads CASSLAGEQFF. The CDR3 DNA sequence: TGTGCCAGCAGCTTAGCGGGGGAGCAGTTCTTC.

The chain links TRBV27 to TRBJ2-7, with TRBD2 identical over 7 bases. Germline V lookup: CDR1 MNHEY, CDR2 SMNVEV (reference sequence). This CDR3 comprises 14 residues. V lost 3 bases and J lost 4; bases outside the gene matches: 6. The chain's CDR3 is CASSFAGVSYEQYF. DNA of the CDR3: TGTGCCAGCAGTTTCGCGGGAGTCTCTTACGAGCAGTACTTC.

This chain uses TRBV29-1 with TRBJ1-2; unclear D gene. V lost 4 bases and J 3 bases, leaving 21 bases between the germline ends. Germline CDR1 reads SQVTM; CDR2 reads ANQGSEA. CDR3 length: 16 amino acids. The DNA of the CDR3 is TGCAGCGTTGCCCCCCCCTTACAACAGTTTTACTATGGCTACACCTTC. Amino acid sequence: CSVAPPLQQFYYGYTF.

The chain recombines TRBV29-1 with TRBJ2-3, with a possible D match to TRBD2 (7 bases). V lost 2 bases and J lost 6, with 18 bases in between. The CDR3 runs to 15 residues. Germline values: CDR1 SQVTM, CDR2 ANQGSEA. The CDR3 DNA reads TGCAGCGTTGAAAAGCGGGACATAAGCCCCGATACGCAGTATTTT. Its translation: CSVEKRDISPDTQYF.

The chain joins TRBV5-1 to TRBJ2-4; a possible D gene is TRBD2 (6 bases). This CDR3 comprises 14 residues. Trimming took off 0 bases at V and 5 bases at J, with 9 bases between the two ends. Germline V gene lookup returns CDR1 SGHRS and CDR2 YFSETQ. The chain's CDR3 is CASSLVGGENIQYF. The CDR3 coding sequence is TGCGCCAGCAGCTTGGTTGGCGGGGAAAACATTCAGTACTTC.

This sequence joins TRBV9 and TRBJ2-5; TRBD1 aligns across 7 bases. With 0 bases clipped from V and 5 bases from J, the junction kept 7 bases outside the gene matches. The CDR3 contains 15 residues. Per the germline V gene, CDR1 is SGDLS and CDR2 is YYNGEE. The CDR3 coding sequence is TGTGCCAGCAGCGTAGAACAGGACAGGAAGGAGACCCAGTACTTC. Its translation is CASSVEQDRKETQYF.

The CDR3 sequence: CASSRQGKNTEAFF. For the CDR3, the DNA is TGTGCCAGCAGTCGACAGGGAAAGAACACTGAAGCTTTCTTT. The chain couples TRBV6-5 to TRBJ1-1; 7 nucleotides agree with TRBD1. CDR3 length: 14 amino acids. V gave up 5 bases and J gave up 1 base; unmatched junction bases: 4. Germline assignment: CDR1 MNHEY and CDR2 SVGAGI.

This sequence joins TRBV7-2 and TRBJ1-6, with D perhaps matching TRBD1 (5 bases). Germline V gives CDR1 SGHTA, CDR2 FQGNSA. V was clipped by 7 bases and J by 10 bases, with 20 bases between them. CDR3 length: 15 amino acids. The CDR3 bases are TGTGCCAGCACCTTTTTGGGGGGAGGAGGATCACCCCTCCACTTT. Translation: CASTFLGGGGSPLHF.

The chain carries TRBV28 and TRBJ2-1; D is perhaps TRBD2 (6 bases). The V gene's germline CDR1 is MDHEN and CDR2 SYDVKM. With 8 bases removed from V and 6 bases from J, the gap between germline ends came to 14 bases. The CDR3 has 13 amino acids. In DNA form, the CDR3 reads TGTGCCAGCGGGGAGGAGTTCTTCAATGAGCAGTTCTTC. Translating it yields CASGEEFFNEQFF.

The DNA for the CDR3 is TGTGCCGGTGAGGAGACGGGTAATTCACCCCTCCACTTT. This translates into CAGEETGNSPLHF. V and J are TRBV6-5 and TRBJ1-6, with D unclear. Per germline, CDR1 MNHEY and CDR2 SVGAGI. V dropped 11 bases and J dropped 6 bases, with 14 bases sitting between them. The CDR3 extends over 13 amino acids.

The chain combines TRBV29-1 with TRBJ1-1; 7 bases align to TRBD1. The germline V gene encodes CDR1 SQVTM and CDR2 ANQGSEA. CDR3 size: 14 residues. The V segment lost 4 bases and the J segment 0 bases; nucleotides outside the gene matches: 5. The CDR3 is CSVVGQEMNTEAFF. DNA for the CDR3: TGCAGCGTTGTTGGACAGGAAATGAACACTGAAGCTTTCTTT.

This chain links TRBV24-1 with TRBJ2-3; 13 bases map to TRBD2. The CDR3 contains 16 residues. Trimming removed 3 bases from V and 6 bases from J; junction bases left unmatched: 5. CDR1 KGHDR and CDR2 SFDVKD come from the germline V gene. In DNA, the CDR3 is TGTGCCACCAGTGATGTCACTAGCGGGAGGGGCGATACGCAGTATTTT. Residues: CATSDVTSGRGDTQYF.

The chain links TRBV19 to TRBJ2-7, with D possibly being TRBD1 (6 bases). Germline V gene sequence: CDR1 LNHDA, CDR2 SQIVND (reference sequence). Trimming left V 6 bases short and J 3 bases short, with 12 bases between. The CDR3 totals 13 residues. This CDR3 reads CASSNQQGYEQYF. The CDR3 coding sequence is TGTGCCAGTAGCAACCAACAGGGCTACGAGCAGTACTTC.

This rearrangement joins TRBV18 to TRBJ2-1, with 13 positions matching TRBD2. In germline, CDR1 is KGHSH, CDR2 LQKENI. This CDR3 is 17 amino acids long. V dropped 2 bases and J dropped 0; count of bases not matched to a gene: 1. CDR3 region: CASSPWTSGSSYNEQFF. The DNA for the CDR3 is TGTGCCAGCTCACCATGGACTAGCGGGAGCTCCTACAATGAGCAGTTCTTC.

This rearrangement joins TRBV19 to TRBJ1-4; D may be TRBD1 (5 bases). The germline gives CDR1 LNHDA, CDR2 SQIVND (reference sequence). The V end was cut by 2 bases, the J end by 4 bases, with 11 bases between. The CDR3 has 15 amino acids. The DNA of the CDR3 is TGTGCCAGTAGTATACAGAAGGACATTAATGAAAAACTGTTTTTT. This translates into CASSIQKDINEKLFF.

The chain couples TRBV19 to TRBJ2-7; D perhaps matches TRBD2 (6 bases). The CDR3 length is 13 residues. CDR1 and CDR2 from the germline V gene are LNHDA and SQIVND (reference sequence). Trimming removed 9 bases from V and 4 bases from J, with 16 bases in between. CDR3 residues: CASGGTSRYEQYF. Here the CDR3 DNA reads TGTGCCAGCGGGGGAACTAGTCGGTACGAGCAGTACTTC.

V gene TRBV2 combines with J gene TRBJ2-5; maybe TRBD1 (6 bases). The V end lost 6 bases, the J end lost 0 bases, and 14 bases lay between the germline ends. The CDR3 totals 15 residues. The germline CDR1 and CDR2 sequences are SNHLY and FYNNEI. The CDR3 here is CASSSQGLDQETQYF. Written as DNA, the CDR3 is TGTGCCAGCAGCTCACAGGGCCTTGACCAAGAGACCCAGTACTTC.

V usage is TRBV7-2 and J usage is TRBJ2-2; possible D gene TRBD2, 6 bases. The V end was cut by 5 bases, the J end by 4 bases, with 11 bases between. Germline lookup yields CDR1 SGHTA and CDR2 FQGNSA. The CDR3 loop spans 14 amino acids. In DNA, the CDR3 is TGTGCCAGCAGCGTACGACTAGGCACCGGGGAGCTGTTTTTT. Encoded protein: CASSVRLGTGELFF.

The chain uses TRBV7-2 and TRBJ2-3; 11 bases are a match to TRBD2. This CDR3 is 16 amino acids long. Germline values: CDR1 SGHTA, CDR2 FQGNSA. V trimming: 3 bases; J trimming: 0 bases; junction bases outside the gene matches: 2. The CDR3 sequence: CASSLIAGGSTDTQYF. CDR3 bases: TGTGCCAGCAGCTTGATAGCGGGGGGGAGCACAGATACGCAGTATTTT. Filled out from reference TRBV7-2 and TRBJ2-3, the complete variable domain reads GAGVSQSPSNKVTEKGKDVELRCDPISGHTALYWYRQSLGQGLEFLIYFQGNSAPDKSGLPSDRFSAERTGGSVSTLTIQRTQQEDSAVYLCASSLIAGGSTDTQYFGPGTRLTVL.

The chain links TRBV27 to TRBJ1-5, with D hard to call. Per the germline V gene, CDR1 is MNHEY and CDR2 is SMNVEV (reference sequence). Trimming removed 5 bases from V and 4 bases from J, with 15 bases in between. The length of the CDR3 is 15 residues. The CDR3 spells CASSPGLGINQPQHF. Written as DNA, the CDR3 is TGTGCCAGCAGTCCGGGCCTCGGGATTAATCAGCCCCAGCATTTT.

The chain links TRBV19 to TRBJ2-7, with 9 nucleotides matching TRBD2. Germline V CDR1 and CDR2: LNHDA, SQIVND (reference sequence). The CDR3 is made up of 17 amino acids. The ends lost 3 bases at V and 2 bases at J; junction bases unmatched: 11. The CDR3 loop reads CASSIRGLAGYPYEQYF. The CDR3 coding sequence is TGTGCCAGTAGTATCCGGGGGCTAGCGGGGTATCCCTACGAGCAGTACTTC.

The chain joins TRBV7-9 to TRBJ2-7, with TRBD1 matching over 10 bases. The trim removed 3 bases at V and 5 bases at J, leaving 7 bases unmatched. CDR1 is SEHNR, CDR2 FQNEAQ, per germline (reference sequence). The CDR3 covers 15 residues. The CDR3 sequence: CASSFGQGEGDEQYF. CDR3 bases: TGTGCCAGCAGCTTCGGACAGGGGGAAGGAGACGAGCAGTACTTC. The full variable domain, in which reference TRBV7-9 and TRBJ2-7 provide the parts outside the CDR3, is DTGVSQNPRHKITKRGQNVTFRCDPISEHNRLYWYRQTLGQGPEFLTYFQNEAQLEKSRLLSDRFSAERPKGSFSTLEIQRTEQGDSAMYLCASSFGQGEGDEQYFGPGTRLTVT.

This chain connects TRBV7-2 to TRBJ1-2; no clear D. CDR1 SGHTA and CDR2 FQGNSA come from the germline V gene. The CDR3 is made up of 16 amino acids. V lost 5 bases to trimming and J lost 4 bases, with 20 bases between them. In DNA, the CDR3 is TGTGCCAGCAGCGCCCGAGGAGGGCCCCGGGGCTATGGCTACACCTTC. It specifies CASSARGGPRGYGYTF.